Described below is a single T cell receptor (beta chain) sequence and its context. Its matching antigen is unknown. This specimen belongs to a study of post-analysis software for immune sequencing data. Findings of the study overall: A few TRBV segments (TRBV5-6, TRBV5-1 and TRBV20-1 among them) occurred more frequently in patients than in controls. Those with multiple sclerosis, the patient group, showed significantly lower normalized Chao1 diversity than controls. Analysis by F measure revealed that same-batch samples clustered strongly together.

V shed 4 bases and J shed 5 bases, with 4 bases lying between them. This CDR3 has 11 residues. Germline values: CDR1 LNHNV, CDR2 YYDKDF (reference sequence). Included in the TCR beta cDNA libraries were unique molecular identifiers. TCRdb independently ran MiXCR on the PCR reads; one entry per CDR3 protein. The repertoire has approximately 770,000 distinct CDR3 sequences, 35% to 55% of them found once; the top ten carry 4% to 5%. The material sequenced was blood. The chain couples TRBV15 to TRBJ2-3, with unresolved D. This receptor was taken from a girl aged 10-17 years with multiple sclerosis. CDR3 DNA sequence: TGTGCCACCAGCATCCGAGATACGCAGTATTTT. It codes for CATSIRDTQYF.